This T cell receptor (beta chain) is from a study of CD8 T cells in ankylosing spondylitis. Findings and caveats of the study: A TCR beta motif of several highly homologous variants appeared characteristic of ankylosing spondylitis blood.

V lost 1 base, J lost 8 bases, and 12 bases lay in between. The CDR3 runs 14 residues. Germline lookup yields CDR1 LNHDA and CDR2 SQIVND (reference sequence). In the case of this clonotype: Its target is unknown.

One entry per CDR3 protein results from TCRdb running MiXCR on the 5' RACE reads. The data show about 540,000 distinct CDR3 sequences, with roughly 13% seen just once and under 7.5% held by the top ten. The origin of this receptor is a male donor with ankylosing spondylitis. J is TRBJ2-4 and V is TRBV19, with D possibly being TRBD2 (5 bases). The specimen was blood, either unsorted or a sorted T cell fraction (not recorded which). DNA for the CDR3: TGTGCCAGTAGTATAGGGACCACCGGGGACATTCAGTACTTC. Protein sequence: CASSIGTTGDIQYF.